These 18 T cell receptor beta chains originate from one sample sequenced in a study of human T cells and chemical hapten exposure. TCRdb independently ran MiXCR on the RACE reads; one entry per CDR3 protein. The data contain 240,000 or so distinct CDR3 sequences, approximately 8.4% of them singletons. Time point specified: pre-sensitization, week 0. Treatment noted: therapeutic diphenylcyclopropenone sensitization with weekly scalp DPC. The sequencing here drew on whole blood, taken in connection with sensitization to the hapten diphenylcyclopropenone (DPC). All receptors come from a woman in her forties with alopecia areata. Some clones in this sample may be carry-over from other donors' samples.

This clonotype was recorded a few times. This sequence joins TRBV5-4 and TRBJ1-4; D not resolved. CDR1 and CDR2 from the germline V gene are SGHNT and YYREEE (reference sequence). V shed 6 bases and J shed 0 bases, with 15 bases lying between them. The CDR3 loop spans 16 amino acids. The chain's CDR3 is CASKEGRPTTNEKLFF. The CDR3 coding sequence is TGTGCCAGCAAAGAGGGCAGGCCGACAACTAATGAAAAACTGTTTTTT. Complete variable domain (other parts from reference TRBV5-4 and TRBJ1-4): ETGVTQSPTHLIKTRGQQVTLRCSSQSGHNTVSWYQQALGQGPQFIFQYYREEENGRGNFPPRFSGLQFPNYSSELNVNALELDDSALYLCASKEGRPTTNEKLFFGSGTQLSVL.

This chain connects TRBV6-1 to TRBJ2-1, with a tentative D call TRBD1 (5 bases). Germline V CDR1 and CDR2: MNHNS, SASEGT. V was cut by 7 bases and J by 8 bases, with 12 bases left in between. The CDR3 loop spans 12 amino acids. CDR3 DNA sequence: TGTGCCAGCACTCTAAGGGGCGATGAGCAGTTCTTC. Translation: CASTLRGDEQFF.

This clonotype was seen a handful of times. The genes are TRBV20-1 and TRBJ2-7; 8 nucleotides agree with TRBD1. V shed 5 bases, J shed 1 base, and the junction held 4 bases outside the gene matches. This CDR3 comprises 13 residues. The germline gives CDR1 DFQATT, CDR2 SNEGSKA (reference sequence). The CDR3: CSAGGQGSYEQYF. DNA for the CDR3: TGCAGTGCTGGCGGACAGGGTTCCTACGAGCAGTACTTC.

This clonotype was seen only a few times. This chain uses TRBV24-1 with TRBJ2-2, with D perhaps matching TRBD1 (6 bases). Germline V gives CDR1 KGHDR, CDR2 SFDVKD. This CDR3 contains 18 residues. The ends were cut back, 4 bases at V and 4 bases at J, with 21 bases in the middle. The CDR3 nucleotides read TGTGCCACCAGTGACCCAGGGGACGGTTCGCGAGCCACCGGGGAGCTGTTTTTT. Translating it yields CATSDPGDGSRATGELFF.

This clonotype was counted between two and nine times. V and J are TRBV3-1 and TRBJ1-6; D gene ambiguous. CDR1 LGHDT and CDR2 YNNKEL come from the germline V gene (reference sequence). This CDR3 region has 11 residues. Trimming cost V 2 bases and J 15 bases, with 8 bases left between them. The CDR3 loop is CASSQLLGLHF. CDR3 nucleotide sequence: TGTGCCAGCAGCCAACTCCTAGGCCTCCACTTT.

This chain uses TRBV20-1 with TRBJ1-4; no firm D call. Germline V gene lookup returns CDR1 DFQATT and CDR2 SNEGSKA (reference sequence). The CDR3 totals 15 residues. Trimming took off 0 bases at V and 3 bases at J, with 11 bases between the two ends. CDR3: CSARDEAIPNEKLFF. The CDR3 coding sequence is TGCAGTGCTAGAGATGAGGCCATACCTAATGAAAAACTGTTTTTT.

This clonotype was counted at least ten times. The CDR3, as DNA: TGTGCCAGCAGCCAACTCCGGGACAGGGGAGAAAAACTGTTTTTT. Translating gives CASSQLRDRGEKLFF. The chain links TRBV12-3 or TRBV12-4 to TRBJ1-4, with TRBD1 identical over 10 bases. V shed 6 bases, J shed 8 bases, and the junction held 9 bases outside the gene matches. The CDR3 has 15 residues.

In DNA, the CDR3 is TGCGCCAGCAGCTTGGACAGGGCTAACACTGAAGCTTTCTTT. This sequence encodes CASSLDRANTEAFF. The rearrangement uses TRBV5-1 and TRBJ1-1, with D possibly matching TRBD1 (6 bases). CDR1 and CDR2 from the germline V gene are SGHRS and YFSETQ. This CDR3 contains 14 residues. Trimming cost V 0 bases and J 2 bases, with 8 bases left between them.

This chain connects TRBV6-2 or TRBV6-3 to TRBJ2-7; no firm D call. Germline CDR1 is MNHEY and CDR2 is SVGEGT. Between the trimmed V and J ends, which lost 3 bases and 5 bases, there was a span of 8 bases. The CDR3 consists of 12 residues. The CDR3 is CASSYEVHEQYF. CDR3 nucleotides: TGTGCCAGCAGTTATGAGGTGCACGAGCAGTACTTC.

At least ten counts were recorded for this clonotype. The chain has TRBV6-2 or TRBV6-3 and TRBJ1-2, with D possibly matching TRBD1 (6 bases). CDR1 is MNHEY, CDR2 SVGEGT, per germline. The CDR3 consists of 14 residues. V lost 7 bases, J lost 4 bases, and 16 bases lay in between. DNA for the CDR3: TGTGCCAGCACCCTGACAGGACGAACCTATGGCTACACCTTC. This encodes CASTLTGRTYGYTF.

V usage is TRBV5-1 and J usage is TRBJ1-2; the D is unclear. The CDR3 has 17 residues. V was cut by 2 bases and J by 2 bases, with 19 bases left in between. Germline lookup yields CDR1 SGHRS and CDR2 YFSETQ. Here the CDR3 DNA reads TGCGCCAGCAGCTTCGGGCCTCCTCAGGTGGGGAACTATGGCTACACCTTC. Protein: CASSFGPPQVGNYGYTF.

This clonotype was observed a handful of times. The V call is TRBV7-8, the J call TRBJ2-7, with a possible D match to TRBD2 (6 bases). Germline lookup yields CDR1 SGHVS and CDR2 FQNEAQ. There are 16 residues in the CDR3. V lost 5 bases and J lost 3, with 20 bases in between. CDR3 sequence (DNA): TGTGCCAGCAGCCCCCCGCGGGGTATAACACACTACGAGCAGTACTTC. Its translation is CASSPPRGITHYEQYF.

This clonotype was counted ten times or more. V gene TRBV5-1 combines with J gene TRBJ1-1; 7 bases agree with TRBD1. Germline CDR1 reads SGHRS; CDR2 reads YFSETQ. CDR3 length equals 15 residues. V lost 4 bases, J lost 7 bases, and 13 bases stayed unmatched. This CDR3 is CASSAGPGGGDEAFF. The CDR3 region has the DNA TGCGCCAGCAGCGCTGGCCCAGGGGGAGGTGATGAAGCTTTCTTT.

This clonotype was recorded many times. For the CDR3, the DNA is TGTGCCAGCAGTGCCGCAGATACGCAGTATTTT. This encodes CASSAADTQYF. The chain employs TRBV6-5 and TRBJ2-3, with D unresolved. Germline loops: CDR1 MNHEY, CDR2 SVGAGI. This CDR3 is 11 amino acids long. The V and J ends lost 5 bases and 4 bases respectively, with 4 bases between them.

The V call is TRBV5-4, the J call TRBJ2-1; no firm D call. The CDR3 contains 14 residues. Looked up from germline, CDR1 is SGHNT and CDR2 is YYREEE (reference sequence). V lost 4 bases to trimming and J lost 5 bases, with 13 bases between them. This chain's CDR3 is CASSLLGTNNEQFF. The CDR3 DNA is TGTGCCAGCAGCCTGCTGGGAACAAACAATGAGCAGTTCTTC.

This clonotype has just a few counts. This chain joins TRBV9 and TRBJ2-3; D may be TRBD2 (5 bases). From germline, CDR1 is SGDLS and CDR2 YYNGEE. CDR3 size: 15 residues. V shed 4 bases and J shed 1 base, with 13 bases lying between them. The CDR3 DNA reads TGTGCCAGCAGCCCCACGGCGCGGGGCACAGATACGCAGTATTTT. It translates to CASSPTARGTDTQYF. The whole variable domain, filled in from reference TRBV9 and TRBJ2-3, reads DSGVTQTPKHLITATGQRVTLRCSPRSGDLSVYWYQQSLDQGLQFLIQYYNGEERAKGNILERFSAQQFPDLHSELNLSSLELGDSALYFCASSPTARGTDTQYFGPGTRLTVL.

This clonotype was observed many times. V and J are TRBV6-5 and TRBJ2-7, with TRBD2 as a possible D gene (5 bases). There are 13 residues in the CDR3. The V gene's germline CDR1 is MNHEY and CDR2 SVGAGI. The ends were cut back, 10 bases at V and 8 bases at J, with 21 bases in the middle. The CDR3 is CATTSPGLRKQYF. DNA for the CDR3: TGTGCCACCACGTCCCCGGGGTTGCGTAAGCAGTACTTC.

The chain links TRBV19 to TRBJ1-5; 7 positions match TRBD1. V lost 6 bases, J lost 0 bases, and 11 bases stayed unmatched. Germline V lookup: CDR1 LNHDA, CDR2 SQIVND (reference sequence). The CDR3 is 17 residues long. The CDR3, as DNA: TGTGCCAGTAGCCGATTTGACAGGGCTCCTAGCAATCAGCCCCAGCATTTT. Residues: CASSRFDRAPSNQPQHF.